The source of this T cell receptor beta chain is a study of cytomegalovirus exposure and HLA in healthy donors. The PCR employed 60 Vbeta primers together with 13 Jbeta primers. Sequencing was performed with immunoSEQ multiplex PCR; in TCRdb, only in-frame clones are kept and a portion is missing. The repertoire includes 150,000 or so clones, roughly 80% of them detected once, and approximately 13% sits in the top ten. The CDR3 contains 16 residues. With V trimmed by 4 bases and J by 7 bases, 8 bases remained unmatched. Germline lookup yields CDR1 SEHNR and CDR2 FQNEAQ (reference sequence). The sequence derives from a middle-aged man in good health and CMV-seropositive. The chain is built from TRBV7-9 and TRBJ2-1, with 12 positions matching TRBD2. Sequenced sample: PBMCs. The CDR3 DNA sequence: TGTGCCAGCAGCTCCCTAGCGGGAGGGCAAGGTAATGAGCAGTTCTTC. This sequence encodes CASSSLAGGQGNEQFF.